Listed here are 23 T cell receptor beta chains from one sample, sequenced in a study of molecular identifiers for immune sequencing clone quantification. One entry per CDR3 protein results from TCRdb running MiXCR on the PCR reads. The repertoire holds more than 450,000 distinct CDR3 sequences, with about 25% as singletons. The sample taken for sequencing was naive CD8+ T cells from blood, with Jurkat cell RNA spiked in. Subset reported: FACS-sorted CD8+CD4-CCR7+CD45RA+ naive T cells. The receptor source for this set is a human donor in good health. Some libraries in this study had Jurkat cell RNA spiked in.

This clonotype was detected only a few times. The chain links TRBV4-3 to TRBJ1-6; no definite D call. The CDR3 runs 16 residues. Trimming cost V 0 bases and J 7 bases, with 13 bases left between them. Germline V gives CDR1 LGHNA, CDR2 YSLEER. The CDR3 bases are TGCGCCAGCAGCCAAGATCTAAGTGGAGGCAATTCACCCCTCCACTTT. Translated, it gives CASSQDLSGGNSPLHF.

This clonotype was observed at least ten times. This chain connects TRBV28 to TRBJ2-3; D call uncertain. Per the germline V gene, CDR1 is MDHEN and CDR2 is SYDVKM. Trimming stripped 4 bases from V and 5 bases from J, with 7 bases between. The CDR3 spans 12 residues. CDR3 bases: TGTGCCAGCAGTTCACGGATAGATACGCAGTATTTT. Protein sequence: CASSSRIDTQYF.

Many counts were recorded for this clonotype. The V gene is TRBV2, the J gene TRBJ1-3; weak D call: TRBD1 (6 bases). CDR3 length: 15 amino acids. Germline CDR1 reads SNHLY; CDR2 reads FYNNEI. V shed 3 bases and J shed 2 bases, with 11 bases lying between them. This CDR3 is CASSDWDITGNTIYF. The CDR3 coding sequence is TGTGCCAGCAGTGATTGGGACATAACTGGAAACACCATATATTTT. Combining the CDR3 with reference TRBV2 and TRBJ1-3 gives the whole variable domain EPEVTQTPSHQVTQMGQEVILRCVPISNHLYFYWYRQILGQKVEFLVSFYNNEISEKSEIFDDQFSVERPDGSNFTLKIRSTKLEDSAMYFCASSDWDITGNTIYFGEGSWLTVV.

J is TRBJ2-3 and V is TRBV20-1; 8 positions agree with TRBD1. CDR1 is DFQATT and CDR2 is SNEGSKA in the germline V gene (reference sequence). The CDR3 is 17 residues long. V shed 1 base and J 2 bases; nucleotides not matched to a gene: 11. The CDR3 region has the DNA TGCAGTGCTAGAGGCTTTACGACAGGGGCCCCCACAGATACGCAGTATTTT. Translation gives CSARGFTTGAPTDTQYF.

At least ten counts were recorded for this clonotype. The rearrangement uses TRBV29-1 and TRBJ2-3; 9 nucleotides agree with TRBD2. This CDR3 is 17 amino acids long. From germline, CDR1 is SQVTM and CDR2 ANQGSEA. CDR3 nucleotides: TGCGGAGCCCTGTCTTGGTCTAGCGGGGATATCACAGATACGCAGTATTTT. It translates to CGALSWSSGDITDTQYF.

This clonotype was recorded a few times. V gene TRBV28 combines with J gene TRBJ1-4; no clear D gene. This CDR3 comprises 14 residues. V was shortened by 6 bases and J by 5 bases, with 13 bases between the two germline ends. CDR1 and CDR2 (germline): MDHEN, SYDVKM. CDR3: CASSIGQHNEKLFF. The CDR3 DNA is TGTGCCAGCAGCATAGGCCAACACAATGAAAAACTGTTTTTT.

This clonotype showed up many times. V gene TRBV7-9 combines with J gene TRBJ2-1; TRBD2 matches 11 bases. The CDR3 runs to 16 residues. J was trimmed by 15 bases and V by 5 bases; bases with no gene match: 18. Germline V lookup: CDR1 SEHNR, CDR2 FQNEAQ (reference sequence). The CDR3 sequence: CASSNSGTSGVSLWFF. CDR3 in DNA: TGTGCCAGCAGCAATTCCGGGACTAGCGGCGTCTCGCTCTGGTTCTTC.

This clonotype was picked up a small number of times. DNA for the CDR3: TGTGCCAGCAGCCAAGAGGAGTGGGCAGGGGGCCAAGAGACCCAGTACTTC. This encodes CASSQEEWAGGQETQYF. V usage is TRBV4-2 and J usage is TRBJ2-5, with 7 bases aligning to TRBD1. This CDR3 has 17 residues. The J segment lost 1 base and the V segment lost 0 bases, leaving 8 bases of the junction unmatched. CDR1 and CDR2 (germline): LGHNA, YNFKEQ.

This clonotype was counted at least ten times. V gene TRBV5-1 combines with J gene TRBJ2-3; D is possibly TRBD1 (6 bases). The germline V gene encodes CDR1 SGHRS and CDR2 YFSETQ. The V gene lost 0 bases and the J gene lost 1 base, with 12 bases spanning the gap. The CDR3 spans 16 residues. DNA of the CDR3: TGCGCCAGCAGCTTGGAACAGGGTTGGGGCACAGATACGCAGTATTTT. Translating gives CASSLEQGWGTDTQYF.

The chain has TRBV6-2 or TRBV6-3 and TRBJ2-6; no definite D call. The CDR3 loop spans 16 amino acids. Germline V gene lookup returns CDR1 MNHEY and CDR2 SVGEGT. The V end was cut by 6 bases, the J end by 4 bases, with 16 bases between. The DNA for the CDR3 is TGTGCCAGCAGCTTGGGCCGATTGTCGGGGGCCAACGTCCTGACTTTC. Amino acids: CASSLGRLSGANVLTF.

The chain has TRBV19 and TRBJ1-1; D perhaps matches TRBD1 (5 bases). The V gene lost 2 bases and the J gene lost 4 bases, with 11 bases spanning the gap. Germline CDR1 and CDR2: LNHDA and SQIVND (reference sequence). This CDR3 spans 14 amino acids. CDR3 bases: TGTGCCAGTAGTATACCCGGGGGTAGCACTGAAGCTTTCTTT. It specifies CASSIPGGSTEAFF.

As regards this clonotype: This clone may be a read error of a much larger clone one base away. The V call is TRBV4-1, the J call TRBJ1-2, with 8 bases that match TRBD1. The CDR3 contains 15 residues. Germline CDR1 and CDR2: MGHRA and YSYEKL. The CDR3 sequence is CAGSQDREQNYGYTF. CDR3 nucleotide sequence: TGCGCCGGCAGCCAGGACAGGGAGCAGAACTATGGCTACACCTTC.

This clonotype turned up a few times. Just one base apart from a much larger clone, this may be a read error. The V and J genes are TRBV9 and TRBJ2-5; no clear D. This CDR3 spans 12 amino acids. V was cut by 3 bases and J by 0 bases, with 3 bases left in between. In germline, CDR1 is SGDLS, CDR2 YYNGEE. CDR3 DNA sequence: TGTGCCAGCAGCGCAGACCAAGAGACCCAGTACTTC. It is translated as CASSADQETQYF.

This clonotype was seen more than once but under ten times. V usage is TRBV6-5 and J usage is TRBJ1-1; D is ambiguous. V shed 5 bases and J shed 6 bases, with 13 bases lying between them. The CDR3 sequence is 13 residues long. CDR1 and CDR2 (germline): MNHEY, SVGAGI. CDR3 sequence reads: CASSPVRGAEAFF. CDR3 nucleotide sequence: TGTGCCAGCAGTCCCGTCCGAGGCGCTGAAGCTTTCTTT.

This clonotype showed up many times. The chain recombines TRBV28 with TRBJ1-5; perhaps TRBD1 as D (6 bases). V was trimmed by 2 bases and J by 4 bases, leaving 9 bases between them. This CDR3 contains 14 residues. Germline V gene lookup returns CDR1 MDHEN and CDR2 SYDVKM. The CDR3, as DNA: TGTGCCAGCAGTTTACCGGACAGTAATCAGCCCCAGCATTTT. Translation gives CASSLPDSNQPQHF.

The chain recombines TRBV27 with TRBJ1-2; no reliable D call. The CDR3 spans 14 residues. V was cut by 6 bases and J by 3 bases, with 14 bases left in between. Germline CDR1 and CDR2: MNHEY and SMNVEV (reference sequence). DNA for the CDR3: TGTGCCAGCAGCGCAAACCCGGGCTACTATGGCTACACCTTC. This encodes CASSANPGYYGYTF.

V and J are TRBV9 and TRBJ1-1; D uncertain. The germline V gene has CDR1 SGDLS and CDR2 YYNGEE. V dropped 4 bases and J dropped 1 base, with 17 bases sitting between them. The CDR3 spans 16 residues. Here the CDR3 reads CASSHSNREPNTEAFF. The CDR3 coding sequence is TGTGCCAGCAGCCACAGCAATCGGGAACCGAACACTGAAGCTTTCTTT.

In the case of this clonotype: A read error may produce the germline difference seen at one junction end. The V gene is TRBV12-3 or TRBV12-4, the J gene TRBJ2-3; no clear D gene. The CDR3 totals 15 residues. This CDR3 is CASTQERHSTDMQYF. DNA for the CDR3: TGTGCCAGCACCCAAGAGCGACATAGCACAGATATGCAGTATTTT.

Note on this clonotype: At one end, the junction sequence differs from germline, possibly due to a read error. The genes are TRBV7-2 and TRBJ1-1; D gene unclear. The CDR3 consists of 12 residues. The germline gives CDR1 SGHTA, CDR2 FQGNSA. This CDR3 reads CASSDGNTAAFF. As DNA, the CDR3 is TGTGCCAGCAGCGACGGAAACACTGCAGCTTTCTTT.

Many counts were recorded for this clonotype. The chain joins TRBV29-1 to TRBJ2-7; tentatively, D is TRBD1 (6 bases). V lost 4 bases, J lost 5 bases, and 12 bases lay in between. CDR1 SQVTM and CDR2 ANQGSEA come from the germline V gene. CDR3 size: 12 residues. Written as DNA, the CDR3 is TGCAGCGTTGGAAGGGGGTGGGACGAGCAGTACTTC. Translated: CSVGRGWDEQYF.

The sample holds a few counts of this clonotype. The gene calls are TRBV15 and TRBJ2-3, with 7 bases identical to TRBD2. The CDR3 extends over 17 amino acids. Per germline, CDR1 LNHNV and CDR2 YYDKDF (reference sequence). Germline trimming cut 1 base from V and 0 bases from J; bases unmatched to any gene: 7. This CDR3 reads CATSRAGGRISTDTQYF. CDR3 bases: TGTGCCACCAGCAGAGCGGGAGGCAGAATCAGCACAGATACGCAGTATTTT. Looking up the rest from reference TRBV15 and TRBJ2-3 gives the full variable domain: DAMVIQNPRYQVTQFGKPVTLSCSQTLNHNVMYWYQQKSSQAPKLLFHYYDKDFNNEADTPDNFQSRRPNTSFCFLDIRSPGLGDTAMYLCATSRAGGRISTDTQYFGPGTRLTVL.

This clonotype has more than one count but fewer than ten. The rearrangement joins TRBV19 to TRBJ2-7, with D possibly TRBD1 on 7 matching bases. With 5 bases removed from V and 5 bases from J, the gap between germline ends came to 16 bases. The CDR3 runs 14 residues. The germline V gene has CDR1 LNHDA and CDR2 SQIVND (reference sequence). In DNA form, the CDR3 reads TGTGCCAGTAGTGCCAGACAGGGAGGCGACGAGCAGTACTTC. Protein product: CASSARQGGDEQYF.

The table lists this clonotype with a few counts. Just one base apart from a much larger clone, this may be a read error. Here the CDR3 omits its conserved ending phenylalanine or tryptophan, so a read error is the likely source. J is TRBJ2-1 and V is TRBV7-2; TRBD2 is a possible D gene (6 bases). This CDR3 comprises 14 residues. The germline V gene has CDR1 SGHTA and CDR2 FQGNSA. The V end was cut by 8 bases, the J end by 0 bases, with 11 bases between. As DNA, the CDR3 is TGTGCCAGCGGGACTCCGAGCTCCTACAATGAGCAGTTCATC. Translated, it gives CASGTPSSYNEQFI.